This TCR beta chain was obtained from a study of blood T cell repertoires in COVID-19. At the level of the study: Samples came from the United States, Italy and Spain, spanning acute and convalescent COVID-19. In each case, the material was cDNA or gDNA derived from T cells, B-cell-depleted T cells, or PBMCs.

Original methodology: Estimated nucleated cell counts came from reference gene primer amplification. Only in-frame clones appear in the TCRdb table, and some are missing; sequencing was by immunoSEQ multiplex PCR. From that table come the V and J calls and clone size; the DNA was used to work out D and trimming. The data contain about 280,000 clones, around nine tenths of them singletons. V lost 2 bases, J lost 6 bases, and 7 bases stayed unmatched. CDR3 length equals 15 residues. In germline, CDR1 is SGHTA, CDR2 FQGNSA. This TCR came from a middle-aged man with active or convalescent COVID-19. The V call is TRBV7-2, the J call TRBJ2-3; 8 nucleotides line up with TRBD2. Sequenced sample: peripheral blood. The CDR3 DNA is TGTGCCAGCAGCTTAAGTCGCGGGAGGTCGGATACGCAGTATTTT. This gives the protein CASSLSRGRSDTQYF.